The T cell receptor beta chain under discussion was sequenced for a study of PD-1 blockade in classical Hodgkin lymphoma. The overall study: Patients were given intravenous nivolumab, 3 mg/kg, every 2 weeks. Overall study findings and caveats: Relapsed/refractory patients reportedly had lower baseline diversity than newly diagnosed patients. Baseline diversity was lower in partial responders and progressors than complete responders.

Remarks on this clone: Its antigen is not identified.

The time point was: cycle 4 day 1 (C4D1), after less than 7 weeks of nivolumab. Every patient had relapsed following autologous stem cell transplantation, and cohorts differed in brentuximab vedotin exposure. Some clones are missing from TCRdb's copy, which holds only in-frame ones; the method was immunoSEQ multiplex PCR. The profile covers roughly 100,000 clones, with approximately 94% appearing a single time and roughly 2% taken by the ten largest. The CDR3 sequence is 15 residues long. Germline CDR1 and CDR2: SGHDN and FVKESK. Trimming took off 4 bases at V and 1 base at J, with 13 bases between the two ends.

The sequence derives from a human donor with classical Hodgkin lymphoma. The chain combines TRBV14 with TRBJ1-1, with a possible D match to TRBD1 (5 bases). The sample was peripheral blood mononuclear cells (PBMCs), taken before the fourth cycle of nivolumab. CDR3 sequence reads: CASSPTGLQNTEAFF. CDR3 coding DNA: TGTGCCAGCAGCCCTACAGGTCTCCAGAACACTGAAGCTTTCTTT.